This T cell receptor beta chain was captured by sequencing in a study of response to subunit inactivated influenza vaccine. Germline V gene data show CDR1 as SQVTM and CDR2 as ANQGSEA. The CDR3 covers 14 residues. Trimming pared 7 bases from V and 0 bases from J, leaving 13 bases between. From the RT-PCR reads, TCRdb called clonotypes with MiXCR, one entry per CDR3 protein. The data contain about half a million distinct CDR3 sequences, approximately 7.6% of them singletons. This clonotype was detected only a few times. The sample consisted of PBMCs from blood, taken around 25 months after vaccination. This sequence joins TRBV29-1 and TRBJ1-3, with D unresolved. The sequence came from a man in his fifties or sixties who received an inactivated influenza vaccine. CDR3 sequence reads: CSGFGDSSGNTIYF. The CDR3 DNA follows: TGCAGCGGTTTTGGGGATTCCTCTGGAAACACCATATATTTT.